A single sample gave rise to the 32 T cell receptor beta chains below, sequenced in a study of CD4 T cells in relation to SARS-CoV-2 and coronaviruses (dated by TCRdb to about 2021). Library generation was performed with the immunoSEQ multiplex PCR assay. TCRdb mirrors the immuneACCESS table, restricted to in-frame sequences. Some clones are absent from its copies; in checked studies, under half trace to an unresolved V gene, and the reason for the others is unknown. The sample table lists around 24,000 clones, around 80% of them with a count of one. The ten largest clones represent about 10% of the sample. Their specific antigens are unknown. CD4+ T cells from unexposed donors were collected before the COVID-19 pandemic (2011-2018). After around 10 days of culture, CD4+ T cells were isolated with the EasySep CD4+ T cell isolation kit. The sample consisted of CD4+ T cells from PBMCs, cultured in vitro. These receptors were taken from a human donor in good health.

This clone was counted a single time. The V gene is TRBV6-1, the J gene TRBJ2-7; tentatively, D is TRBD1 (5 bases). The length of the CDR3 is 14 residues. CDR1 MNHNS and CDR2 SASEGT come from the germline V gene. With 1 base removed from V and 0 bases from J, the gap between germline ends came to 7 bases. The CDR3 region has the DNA TGTGCCAGCAGTGAAGACAGGATCTCCTACGAGCAGTACTTC. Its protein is CASSEDRISYEQYF.

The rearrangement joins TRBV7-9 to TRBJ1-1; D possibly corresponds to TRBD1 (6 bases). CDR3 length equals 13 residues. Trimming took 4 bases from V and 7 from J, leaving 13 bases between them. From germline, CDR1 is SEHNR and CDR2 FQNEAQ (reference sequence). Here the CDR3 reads CASSWGAQSEAFF. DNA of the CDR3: TGTGCCAGCAGCTGGGGGGCCCAGAGTGAAGCTTTCTTT.

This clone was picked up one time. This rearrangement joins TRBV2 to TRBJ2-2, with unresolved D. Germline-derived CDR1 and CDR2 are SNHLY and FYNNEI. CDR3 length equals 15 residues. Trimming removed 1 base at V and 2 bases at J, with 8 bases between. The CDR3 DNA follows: TGTGCCAGCAGTGAAGTCCCGGGTAACACCGGGGAGCTGTTTTTT. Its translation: CASSEVPGNTGELFF.

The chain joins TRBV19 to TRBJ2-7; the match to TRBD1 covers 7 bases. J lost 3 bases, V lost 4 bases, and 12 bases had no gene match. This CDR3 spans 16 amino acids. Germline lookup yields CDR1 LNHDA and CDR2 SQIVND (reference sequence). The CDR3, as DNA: TGTGCCAGTAGTAGTAGATTGTACAGGGGAGTCTACGAGCAGTACTTC. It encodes CASSSRLYRGVYEQYF.

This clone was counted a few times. The DNA of the CDR3 is TGTGCCAGCAGCTTGAGTAGCGGGGGGGCAGGTGAGCAGTTCTTC. Protein: CASSLSSGGAGEQFF. V and J are TRBV7-7 and TRBJ2-1; 11 bases map to TRBD2. The CDR3 length is 15 residues. Germline CDR1 is SSHAT and CDR2 is FNYEAQ (reference sequence). The V and J ends lost 3 bases and 9 bases, in that order; junction bases with no gene match: 7.

CDR3 region: CASSSSGTGTAAFF. The CDR3 DNA sequence: TGCGCCAGCAGCTCCTCCGGGACAGGAACTGCCGCTTTCTTT. This chain links TRBV5-1 with TRBJ1-1; 8 bases are shared with TRBD1. V gave up 3 bases and J gave up 11 bases; unmatched junction bases: 12. CDR3 size: 14 residues. Germline CDR1 is SGHRS and CDR2 is YFSETQ.

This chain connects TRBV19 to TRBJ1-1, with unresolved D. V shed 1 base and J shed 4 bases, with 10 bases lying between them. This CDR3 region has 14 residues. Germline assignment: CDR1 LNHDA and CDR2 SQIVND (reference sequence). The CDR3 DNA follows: TGTGCCAGTAGTATAGGAAGCCTGAGCACTGAAGCTTTCTTT. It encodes CASSIGSLSTEAFF.

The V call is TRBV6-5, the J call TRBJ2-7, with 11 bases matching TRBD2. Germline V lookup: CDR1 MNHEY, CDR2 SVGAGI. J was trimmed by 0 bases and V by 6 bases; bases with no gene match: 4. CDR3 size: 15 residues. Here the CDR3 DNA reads TGTGCCAGCAGGGCTAGCGGGGGGAACTCCTACGAGCAGTACTTC. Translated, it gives CASRASGGNSYEQYF.

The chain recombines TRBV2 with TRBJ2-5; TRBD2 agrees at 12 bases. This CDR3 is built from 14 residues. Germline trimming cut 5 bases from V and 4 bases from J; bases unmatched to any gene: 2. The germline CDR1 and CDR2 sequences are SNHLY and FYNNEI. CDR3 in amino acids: CASSLTSGRETQYF. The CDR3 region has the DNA TGTGCCAGCAGTCTGACTAGCGGGAGAGAGACCCAGTACTTC.

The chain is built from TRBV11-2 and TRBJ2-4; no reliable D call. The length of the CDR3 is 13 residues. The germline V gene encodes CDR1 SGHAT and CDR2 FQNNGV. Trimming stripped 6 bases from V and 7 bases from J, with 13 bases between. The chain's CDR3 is CASRAPGDNIQYF. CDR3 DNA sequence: TGTGCCAGCAGAGCTCCTGGGGATAACATTCAGTACTTC.

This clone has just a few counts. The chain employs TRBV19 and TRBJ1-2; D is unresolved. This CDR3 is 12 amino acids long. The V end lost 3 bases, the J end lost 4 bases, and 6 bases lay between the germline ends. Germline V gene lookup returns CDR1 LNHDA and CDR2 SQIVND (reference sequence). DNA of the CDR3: TGTGCCAGTAGTATGTCGCTCTATGGCTACACCTTC. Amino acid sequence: CASSMSLYGYTF.

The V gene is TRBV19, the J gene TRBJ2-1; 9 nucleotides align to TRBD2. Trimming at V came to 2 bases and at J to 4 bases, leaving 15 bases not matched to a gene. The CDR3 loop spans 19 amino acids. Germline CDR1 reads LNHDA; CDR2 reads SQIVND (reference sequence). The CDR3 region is CASSIHPPGLASHYNEQFF. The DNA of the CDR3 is TGTGCCAGTAGTATACACCCCCCCGGACTAGCGTCTCATTACAATGAGCAGTTCTTC.

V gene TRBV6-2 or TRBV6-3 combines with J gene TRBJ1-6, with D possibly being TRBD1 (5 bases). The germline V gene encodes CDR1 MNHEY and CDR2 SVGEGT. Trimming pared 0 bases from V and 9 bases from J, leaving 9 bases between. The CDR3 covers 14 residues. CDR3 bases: TGTGCCAGCAGTTACTCGTATGGGGGTTCACCCCTCCACTTT. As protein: CASSYSYGGSPLHF.

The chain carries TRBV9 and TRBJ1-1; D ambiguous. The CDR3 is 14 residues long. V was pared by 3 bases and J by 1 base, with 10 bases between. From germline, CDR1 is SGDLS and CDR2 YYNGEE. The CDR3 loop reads CASSARTANTEAFF. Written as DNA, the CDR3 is TGTGCCAGCAGCGCCCGTACAGCGAACACTGAAGCTTTCTTT.

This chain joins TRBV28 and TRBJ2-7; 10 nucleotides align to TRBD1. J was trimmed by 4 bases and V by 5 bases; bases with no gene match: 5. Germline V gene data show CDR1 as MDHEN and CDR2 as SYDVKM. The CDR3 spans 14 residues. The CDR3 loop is CASSEQGQGYEQYF. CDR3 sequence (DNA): TGTGCCAGCAGTGAACAGGGACAGGGGTACGAGCAGTACTTC.

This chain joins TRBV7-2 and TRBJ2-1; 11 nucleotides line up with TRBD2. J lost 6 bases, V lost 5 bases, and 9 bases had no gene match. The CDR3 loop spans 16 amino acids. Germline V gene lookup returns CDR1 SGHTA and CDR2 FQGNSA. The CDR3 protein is CASSSRLAGHLNEQFF. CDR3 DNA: TGTGCCAGCAGCAGCCGACTAGCGGGGCATCTCAATGAGCAGTTCTTC. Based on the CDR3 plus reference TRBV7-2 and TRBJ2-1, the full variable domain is GAGVSQSPSNKVTEKGKDVELRCDPISGHTALYWYRQSLGQGLEFLIYFQGNSAPDKSGLPSDRFSAERTGGSVSTLTIQRTQQEDSAVYLCASSSRLAGHLNEQFFGPGTRLTVL.

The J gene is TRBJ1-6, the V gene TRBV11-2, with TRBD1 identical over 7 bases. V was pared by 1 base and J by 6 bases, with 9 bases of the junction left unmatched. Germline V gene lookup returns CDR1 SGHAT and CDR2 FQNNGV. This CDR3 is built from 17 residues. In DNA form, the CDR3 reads TGTGCCAGCAGCTTAGGCAACGGCAGGGGGATTAATTCACCCCTCCACTTT. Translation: CASSLGNGRGINSPLHF. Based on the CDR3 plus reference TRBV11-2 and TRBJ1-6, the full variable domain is EAGVAQSPRYKIIEKRQSVAFWCNPISGHATLYWYQQILGQGPKLLIQFQNNGVVDDSQLPKDRFSAERLKGVDSTLKIQPAKLEDSAVYLCASSLGNGRGINSPLHFGNGTRLTVT.

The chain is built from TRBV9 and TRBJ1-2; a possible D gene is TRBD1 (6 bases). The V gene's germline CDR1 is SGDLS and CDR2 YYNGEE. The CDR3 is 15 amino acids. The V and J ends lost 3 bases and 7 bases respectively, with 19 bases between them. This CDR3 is CASSASPDRLSGYTF. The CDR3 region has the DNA TGTGCCAGCAGCGCAAGCCCCGACAGGTTGAGTGGCTACACCTTC.

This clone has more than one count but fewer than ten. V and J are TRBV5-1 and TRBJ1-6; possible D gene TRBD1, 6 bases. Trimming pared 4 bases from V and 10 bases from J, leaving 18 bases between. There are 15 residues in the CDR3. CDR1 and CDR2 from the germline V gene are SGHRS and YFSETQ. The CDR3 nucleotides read TGCGCCAGCAGCGCCAGACAGGCCCCGTGGTCACCCCTCCACTTT. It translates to CASSARQAPWSPLHF.

Written as DNA, the CDR3 is TGTGCCAGCAGCCAAGGGGCTGGGTACGAGCAGTACTTC. Its translation is CASSQGAGYEQYF. The J gene is TRBJ2-7, the V gene TRBV14; D not certain. CDR3 length: 13 residues. Germline V gene sequence: CDR1 SGHDN, CDR2 FVKESK. Trimming took 1 base from V and 4 from J, leaving 8 bases between them.

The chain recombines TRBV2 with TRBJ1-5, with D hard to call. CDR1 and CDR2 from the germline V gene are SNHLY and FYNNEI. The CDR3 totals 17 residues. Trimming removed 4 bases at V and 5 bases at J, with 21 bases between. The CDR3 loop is CASSVSPTSREYQPQHF. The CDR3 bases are TGTGCCAGCAGTGTCTCGCCCACGTCGAGGGAGTATCAGCCCCAGCATTTT. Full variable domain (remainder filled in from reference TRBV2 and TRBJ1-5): EPEVTQTPSHQVTQMGQEVILRCVPISNHLYFYWYRQILGQKVEFLVSFYNNEISEKSEIFDDQFSVERPDGSNFTLKIRSTKLEDSAMYFCASSVSPTSREYQPQHFGDGTRLSIL.

The DNA for the CDR3 is TGTGCCAGCGGGCGAGATACGCAGTATTTT. Its protein product is CASGRDTQYF. The chain joins TRBV6-5 to TRBJ2-3; the D is unclear. Germline V gives CDR1 MNHEY, CDR2 SVGAGI. CDR3 size: 10 residues. V was trimmed by 8 bases and J by 5 bases, leaving 5 bases between them.

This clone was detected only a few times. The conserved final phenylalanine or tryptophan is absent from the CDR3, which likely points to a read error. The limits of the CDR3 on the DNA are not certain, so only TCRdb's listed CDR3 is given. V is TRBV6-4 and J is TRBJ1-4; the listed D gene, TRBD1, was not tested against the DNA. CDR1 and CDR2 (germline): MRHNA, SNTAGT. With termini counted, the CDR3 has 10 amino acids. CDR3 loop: CASSDSDRVR.

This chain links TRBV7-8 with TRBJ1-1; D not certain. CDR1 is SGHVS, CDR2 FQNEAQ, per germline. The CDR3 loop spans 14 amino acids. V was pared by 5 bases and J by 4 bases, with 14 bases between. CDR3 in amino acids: CASSPLAELTEAFF. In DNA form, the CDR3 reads TGTGCCAGCAGCCCCCTGGCTGAACTCACTGAAGCTTTCTTT.

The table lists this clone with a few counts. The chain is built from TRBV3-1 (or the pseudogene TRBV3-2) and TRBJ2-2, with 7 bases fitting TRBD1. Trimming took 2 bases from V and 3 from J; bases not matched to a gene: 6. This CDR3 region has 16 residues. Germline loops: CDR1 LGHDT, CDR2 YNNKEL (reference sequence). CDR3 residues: CASSQQQGTHTGELFF. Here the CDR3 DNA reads TGTGCCAGCAGCCAACAACAGGGGACCCACACCGGGGAGCTGTTTTTT.

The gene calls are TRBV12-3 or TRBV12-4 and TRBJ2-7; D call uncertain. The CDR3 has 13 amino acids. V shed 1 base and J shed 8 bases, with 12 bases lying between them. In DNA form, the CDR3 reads TGTGCCAGCAGTTTAGGCGGCTTCATTCAGCAGTACTTC. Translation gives CASSLGGFIQQYF.

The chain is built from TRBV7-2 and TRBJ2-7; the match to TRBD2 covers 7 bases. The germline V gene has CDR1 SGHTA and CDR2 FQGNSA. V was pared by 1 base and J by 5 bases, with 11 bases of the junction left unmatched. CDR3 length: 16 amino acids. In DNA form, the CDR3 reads TGTGCCAGCAGCTTAGTCGGGACTATTAGTGTGGACGAGCAGTACTTC. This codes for CASSLVGTISVDEQYF. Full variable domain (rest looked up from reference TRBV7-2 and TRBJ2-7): GAGVSQSPSNKVTEKGKDVELRCDPISGHTALYWYRQSLGQGLEFLIYFQGNSAPDKSGLPSDRFSAERTGGSVSTLTIQRTQQEDSAVYLCASSLVGTISVDEQYFGPGTRLTVT.

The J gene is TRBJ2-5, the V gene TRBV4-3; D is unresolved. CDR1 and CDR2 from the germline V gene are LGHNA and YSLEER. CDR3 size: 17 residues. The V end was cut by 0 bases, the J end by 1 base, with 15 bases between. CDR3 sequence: CASSQDPRGGPQETQYF. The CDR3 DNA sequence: TGCGCCAGCAGCCAAGATCCTAGAGGTGGACCCCAAGAGACCCAGTACTTC.

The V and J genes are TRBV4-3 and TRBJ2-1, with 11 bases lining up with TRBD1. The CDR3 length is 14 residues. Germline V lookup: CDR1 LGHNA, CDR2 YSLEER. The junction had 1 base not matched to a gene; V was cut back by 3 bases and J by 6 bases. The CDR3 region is CASSHGTGGNEQFF. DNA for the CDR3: TGCGCCAGCAGCCACGGGACAGGGGGCAATGAGCAGTTCTTC.

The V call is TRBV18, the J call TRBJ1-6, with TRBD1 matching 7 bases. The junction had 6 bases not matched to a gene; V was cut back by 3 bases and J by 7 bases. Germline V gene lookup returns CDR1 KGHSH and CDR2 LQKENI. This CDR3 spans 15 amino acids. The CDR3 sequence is CASSPGSRGNSPLHF. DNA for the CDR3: TGTGCCAGCTCACCTGGATCCAGGGGGAATTCACCCCTCCACTTT.

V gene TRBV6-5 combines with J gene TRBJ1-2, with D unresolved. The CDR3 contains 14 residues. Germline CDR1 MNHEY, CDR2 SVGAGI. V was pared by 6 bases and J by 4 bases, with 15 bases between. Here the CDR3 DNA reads TGTGCCAGCAGGAATGGGTGGGGTGGCTATGGCTACACCTTC. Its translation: CASRNGWGGYGYTF.

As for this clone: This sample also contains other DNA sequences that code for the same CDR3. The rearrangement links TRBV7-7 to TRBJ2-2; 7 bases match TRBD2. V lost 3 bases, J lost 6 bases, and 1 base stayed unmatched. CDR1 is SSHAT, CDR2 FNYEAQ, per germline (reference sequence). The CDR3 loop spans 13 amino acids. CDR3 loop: CASSLAGAGELFF. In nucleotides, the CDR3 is TGTGCCAGCAGCTTGGCGGGGGCCGGGGAGCTGTTTTTT.